Described below is a single T cell receptor (beta chain) sequence and its context. Its antigen is currently unknown. The data belong to a study of lymphopenia after photon versus proton radiotherapy. Broader study findings: Only patients who died were analyzed for survival; proton advantage is unproven. Oligoclonal CD8+ Temra expansion after nadir drove photon patients' diversity drop. A bigger post-nadir fall in TCR diversity correlated inversely with survival time in deceased patients.

Assay: immunoSEQ multiplex PCR; the TCRdb copy retains only in-frame clones and omits some. Altogether about 70,000 clones are present, 75% to 90% being singletons, with the ten largest covering 9.5% to 14%. This receptor was identified in an elderly man with esophageal cancer. The sequencing used peripheral blood, collected from a patient treated with proton-based radiotherapy.

For the CDR3, the DNA is TGCGCCAGCAGCTTGGAAGGGTATGGTGAGCAGTTCTTC. As protein: CASSLEGYGEQFF. The V gene is TRBV5-1, the J gene TRBJ2-1; no reliable D call. Looked up from germline, CDR1 is SGHRS and CDR2 is YFSETQ. Trimming took 0 bases from V and 9 from J, leaving 10 bases between them. The CDR3 has 13 amino acids.